The T cell receptor (beta chain) described here comes from a study of CD8+ T cells in alopecia areata. The study, taken as a whole, reports: There were also resident alphabeta T cells of normal skin sequenced in scalp samples. In lesional scalp, particularly from alopecia totalis/universalis, clonality was higher than in normal scalp.

RNA extraction was followed by reverse transcription into cDNA, which acted as the sequencing template. The method was immunoSEQ multiplex PCR; TCRdb's version includes in-frame clones alone and lacks a portion of them. The data show about 140,000 clones, around 54% seen once. CDR1 is LGHNA and CDR2 is YNFKEQ in the germline V gene. The V end lost 0 bases, the J end lost 1 base, and 6 bases lay between the germline ends. The CDR3 runs 15 residues. A note on this clone: No antigen is known for it.

The sorting of PBMCs gave CD4+ and CD8+ T cells. The clonotype originates from a human donor in good health. The chain carries TRBV4-2 and TRBJ2-2; D remains unclear. The sample comprised CD4+ T cells sorted from blood. The CDR3 bases are TGTGCCAGCAGCCAAGATCGCAAGAACACCGGGGAGCTGTTTTTT. It translates to CASSQDRKNTGELFF.